This T cell receptor (beta chain) derives from a study of blood T cell repertoires in COVID-19. About the research overall: Acute-phase and convalescent COVID-19 samples originated in the United States, Italy and Spain.

Recruits, aged roughly 18 to 95 years, lived in under 25 US areas. CDR1 SGHDT and CDR2 YYEEEE come from the germline V gene. The J segment lost 11 bases and the V segment lost 2 bases, leaving 8 bases of the junction unmatched. The CDR3 is 14 residues long. This table comes from immunoSEQ multiplex PCR, and its TCRdb copy is limited to in-frame clones, with some not included. There are hundreds of thousands of clones in the sample; approximately 83% occur only once, and roughly 2.2% lies in the top ten. The clonotype comes from a man aged 25 to 40 who had recovered from COVID-19. What was sequenced was PBMCs or T cells enriched from blood (not recorded which). The genes are TRBV5-6 and TRBJ1-5; TRBD1 matches 9 bases. CDR3 DNA sequence: TGTGCCAGCAGCTTACGACAGGGGGGAGTGACCCAGCATTTT. Translated: CASSLRQGGVTQHF. Drawing the rest from reference TRBV5-6 and TRBJ1-5, the complete variable domain is DAGVTQSPTHLIKTRGQQVTLRCSPKSGHDTVSWYQQALGQGPQFIFQYYEEEERQRGNFPDRFSGHQFPNYSSELNVNALLLGDSALYLCASSLRQGGVTQHFGDGTRLSIL.